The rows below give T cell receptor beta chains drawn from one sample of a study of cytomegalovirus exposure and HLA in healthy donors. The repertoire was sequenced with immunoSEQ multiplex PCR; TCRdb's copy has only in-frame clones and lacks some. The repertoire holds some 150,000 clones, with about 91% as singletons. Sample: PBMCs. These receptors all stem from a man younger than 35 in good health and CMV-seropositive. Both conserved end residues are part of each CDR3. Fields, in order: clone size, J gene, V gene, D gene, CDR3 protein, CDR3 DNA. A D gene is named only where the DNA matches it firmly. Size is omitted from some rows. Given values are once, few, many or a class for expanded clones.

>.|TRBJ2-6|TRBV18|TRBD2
CASSPYIPGGSGANVLTF
TGTGCCAGCTCACCATATATCCCGGGGGGCTCTGGGGCCAACGTCCTGACTTTC
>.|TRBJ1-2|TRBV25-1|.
CASSNGGGSSYGYTF
TGTGCCAGCAGTAACGGCGGAGGTAGTAGCTATGGCTACACCTTC
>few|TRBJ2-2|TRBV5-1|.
CASSREIGELFF
TGCGCCAGCAGCCGGGAAATCGGGGAGCTGTTTTTT
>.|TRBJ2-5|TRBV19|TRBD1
CASSPRDRASETQYF
TGTGCCAGTAGTCCCCGGGACAGGGCTTCGGAGACCCAGTACTTC
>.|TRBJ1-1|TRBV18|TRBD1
CASSRETGGNTEAFF
TGTGCCAGCTCACGAGAGACAGGGGGGAACACTGAAGCTTTCTTT
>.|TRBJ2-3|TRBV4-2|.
CASSQVSQTDTQYF
TGTGCCAGCAGCCAAGTATCACAGACAGATACGCAGTATTTT
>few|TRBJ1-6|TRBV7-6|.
CASGKKGGSYNSPLHF
TGTGCCTCCGGGAAGAAGGGAGGCTCCTATAATTCACCCCTCCACTTT
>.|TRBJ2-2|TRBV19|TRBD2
CASIERGSGELFF
TGTGCCAGTATCGAGCGGGGGTCCGGGGAGCTGTTTTTT
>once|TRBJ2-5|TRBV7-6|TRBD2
CASSASGTQETQYF
TGTGCCAGCAGTGCTAGCGGAACTCAAGAGACCCAGTACTTC
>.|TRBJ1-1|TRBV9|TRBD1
CASSVDTGGTEAFF
TGTGCCAGCAGCGTTGACACAGGGGGGACTGAAGCTTTCTTT
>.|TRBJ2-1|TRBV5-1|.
CASSTLALSSYNEQFF
TGCGCCAGCAGCACCTTAGCGTTAAGCTCCTACAATGAGCAGTTCTTC
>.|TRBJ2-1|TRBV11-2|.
CASFRGENEQFF
TGTGCCAGCTTTCGGGGAGAAAATGAGCAGTTCTTC
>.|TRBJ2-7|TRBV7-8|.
CASSLVGSGGFYEQYF
TGTGCCAGCAGCCTCGTTGGGTCGGGGGGCTTCTACGAGCAGTACTTC
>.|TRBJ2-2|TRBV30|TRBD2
CAWRPPLARNGGELFF
TGTGCCTGGAGGCCCCCACTAGCGCGTAACGGCGGGGAGCTGTTTTTT
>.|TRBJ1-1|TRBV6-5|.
CASRPQGRAEAFF
TGTGCCAGCAGGCCACAGGGAAGGGCTGAAGCTTTCTTT
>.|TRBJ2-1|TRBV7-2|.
CASSLGAGADEQFF
TGTGCCAGCAGCTTGGGGGCCGGGGCGGATGAGCAGTTCTTC
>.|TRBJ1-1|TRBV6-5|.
CASRTGGTEAFF
TGTGCCAGCAGAACCGGAGGCACTGAAGCTTTCTTT
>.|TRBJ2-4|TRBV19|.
CASSARDIQYF
TGTGCCAGTAGTGCCCGAGACATTCAGTACTTC
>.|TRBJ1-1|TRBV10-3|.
CAISGRGFMNTEAFF
TGTGCCATCAGTGGGAGGGGCTTTATGAACACTGAAGCTTTCTTT
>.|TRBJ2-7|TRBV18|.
CASSPLSGGNEQYF
TGTGCCAGCTCACCACTTTCAGGGGGGAACGAGCAGTACTTC
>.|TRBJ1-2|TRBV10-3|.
CAISESSGGNYGYTF
TGTGCCATCAGTGAGTCTTCCGGGGGGAACTATGGCTACACCTTC
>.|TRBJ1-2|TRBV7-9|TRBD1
CASSPVGDRDGYTF
TGTGCCAGCAGCCCGGTAGGGGACAGAGATGGCTACACCTTC
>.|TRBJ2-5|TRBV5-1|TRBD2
CASSPGTSGSQETQYF
TGCGCCAGCAGCCCTGGGACTAGCGGGTCCCAAGAGACCCAGTACTTC
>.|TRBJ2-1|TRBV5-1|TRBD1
CASSRTGFDEQFF
TGCGCCAGCAGCCGGACAGGGTTCGATGAGCAGTTCTTC
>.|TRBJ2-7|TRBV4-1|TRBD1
CASSQVRTGVYEQYF
TGCGCCAGCAGCCAAGTAAGGACAGGAGTTTACGAGCAGTACTTC
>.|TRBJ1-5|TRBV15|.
CATSSGISNQPQHF
TGTGCCACCAGCAGCGGGATTAGCAATCAGCCCCAGCATTTT
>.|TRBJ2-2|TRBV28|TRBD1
CASSRQGAAITGELFF
TGTGCCAGCAGTCGGCAGGGGGCCGCGATCACCGGGGAGCTGTTTTTT
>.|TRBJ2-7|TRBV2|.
CASSEATDSLVVYEQYF
TGTGCCAGCAGTGAAGCGACGGATTCACTAGTTGTTTACGAGCAGTACTTC
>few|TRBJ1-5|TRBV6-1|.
CASSARGPQHF
TGTGCCAGCAGTGCGCGGGGGCCCCAGCATTTT
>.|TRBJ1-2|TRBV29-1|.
CSVIGAQGGYTF
TGCAGCGTGATAGGGGCCCAGGGTGGCTACACCTTC
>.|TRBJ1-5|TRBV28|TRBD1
CATRGGPIPVYSNQPQHF
TGTGCCACCAGGGGGGGACCAATACCGGTTTATAGCAATCAGCCCCAGCATTTT
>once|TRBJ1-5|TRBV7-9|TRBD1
CASSFAGTGGLDNQPQHF
TGTGCCAGCAGTTTTGCCGGGACAGGGGGATTGGACAATCAGCCCCAGCATTTT
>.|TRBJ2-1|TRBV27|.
CASSLRAGYGNEQFF
TGTGCCAGCAGTTTAAGGGCAGGGTATGGGAATGAGCAGTTCTTC
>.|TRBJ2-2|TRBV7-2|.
CASSLPVGGLFF
TGTGCCAGCAGCTTACCGGTGGGGGGGCTGTTTTTT
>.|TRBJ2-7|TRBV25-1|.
CASSEGPAAYEQYF
TGTGCCAGCAGTGAAGGGCCGGCAGCCTACGAGCAGTACTTC
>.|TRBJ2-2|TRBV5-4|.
CASSPTSTGELFF
TGTGCCAGCAGCCCGACTAGCACCGGGGAGCTGTTTTTT
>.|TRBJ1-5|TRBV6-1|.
CASSDRGNQPQHF
TGTGCCAGCAGTGACAGGGGCAATCAGCCCCAGCATTTT
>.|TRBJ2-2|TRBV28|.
CASSLVMNTGELFF
TGTGCCAGCAGTCTTGTAATGAACACCGGGGAGCTGTTTTTT
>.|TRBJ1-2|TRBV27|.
CASNRRGTANYGYTF
TGTGCCAGCAACCGAAGGGGGACGGCTAACTATGGCTACACCTTC
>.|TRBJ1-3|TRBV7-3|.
CATQEASGNTIYF
TGTGCCACCCAGGAGGCCTCTGGAAACACCATATATTTT
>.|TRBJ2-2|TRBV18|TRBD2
CASSPRVAGEGTGELFF
TGTGCCAGCTCACCGAGGGTAGCGGGAGAAGGCACCGGGGAGCTGTTTTTT
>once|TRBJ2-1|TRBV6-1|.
CASSLAQYNEQFF
TGTGCCAGCAGTCTAGCGCAATACAATGAGCAGTTCTTC
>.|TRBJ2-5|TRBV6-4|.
CASSAGIGETQYF
TGTGCCAGCAGTGCAGGGATTGGGGAGACCCAGTACTTC
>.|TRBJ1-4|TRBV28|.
CASSYGGMDEKLFF
TGTGCCAGCAGTTATGGGGGGATGGATGAAAAACTGTTTTTT
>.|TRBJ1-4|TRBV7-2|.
CASSLGGVKLFF
TGTGCCAGCAGCTTAGGGGGCGTGAAACTGTTTTTT
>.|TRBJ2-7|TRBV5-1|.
CASSSQGYEQYF
TGCGCCAGCAGCTCCCAGGGCTACGAGCAGTACTTC